The entry below gives a single T cell receptor (beta chain) sequence along with its context. This sample is part of a study of CD8+ T cells in alopecia areata. Treatment here: oral pan-JAK inhibitor, 5-10 mg twice daily. The CDR3 is made up of 12 amino acids. In germline, CDR1 is GTSNPN, CDR2 SVGIG (reference sequence). The ends were cut back, 3 bases at V and 2 bases at J, with 8 bases in the middle. cDNA prepared by RNA extraction and subsequent reverse transcription served as the template for sequencing. Using immunoSEQ multiplex PCR, the repertoire was profiled, and TCRdb retains in-frame clones only, with some absent. The profile shows 120,000 or so clones, 50% to 75% of them singletons.

This sequence was found in a human donor with alopecia areata. The source material was CD8+ T cells sorted from blood, sampled at week 4, from a patient treated with tofacitinib. The V gene is TRBV30, the J gene TRBJ2-7; D is unresolved. CDR3 sequence reads: CAWRRFTYEQYF. The DNA for the CDR3 is TGTGCCTGGAGACGATTTACCTACGAGCAGTACTTC.